Presented here are 26 T cell receptor beta chains from one specimen sequenced in a study of shared clonotypes between healthy human individuals. Generated by immunoSEQ multiplex PCR, the TCRdb table keeps only in-frame clones and is missing some. The sample holds just over 2,000,000 clones, about 95% seen once. Positive CCR7 selection of CD45RO-negative cells yielded the naive CD8 cells, and terminally differentiated effector memory CD45RA+ cells were excluded. The sequencing sample was made of naive CD8+ T cells sorted from blood. Receptor source: a young man in good health.

The chain recombines TRBV28 with TRBJ2-7; TRBD1 agrees at 9 bases. The V segment lost 11 bases and the J segment 5 bases; nucleotides outside the gene matches: 16. CDR1 and CDR2 from the germline V gene are MDHEN and SYDVKM. The CDR3 covers 15 residues. In DNA form, the CDR3 reads TGTGCCGGTTCGGACAGGGGAGAATATGTGGACGAGCAGTACTTC. It translates to CAGSDRGEYVDEQYF. Based on the CDR3 plus reference TRBV28 and TRBJ2-7, the full variable domain is DVKVTQSSRYLVKRTGEKVFLECVQDMDHENMFWYRQDPGLGLRLIYFSYDVKMKEKGDIPEGYSVSREKKERFSLILESASTNQTSMYLCAGSDRGEYVDEQYFGPGTRLTVT.

The rearrangement joins TRBV27 to TRBJ2-7; D is possibly TRBD2 (6 bases). The V gene's germline CDR1 is MNHEY and CDR2 SMNVEV (reference sequence). CDR3 length: 15 amino acids. With 4 bases removed from V and 2 bases from J, the gap between germline ends came to 15 bases. The CDR3 loop reads CASSSQGAGTYEQYF. The CDR3 bases are TGTGCCAGCAGTTCTCAGGGTGCGGGGACCTACGAGCAGTACTTC.

The V call is TRBV5-1, the J call TRBJ1-6, with 8 bases that match TRBD1. Trimming took 5 bases from V and 5 from J; bases not matched to a gene: 3. The CDR3 covers 14 residues. Looked up from germline, CDR1 is SGHRS and CDR2 is YFSETQ. CDR3 bases: TGCGCCAGCAGACGGACAGGGAATAATTCACCCCTCCACTTT. This sequence encodes CASRRTGNNSPLHF.

The DNA of the CDR3 is TGCGCCAGCAGCCAAGAGGGAAAAGGCGAGCAGTACTTC. This codes for CASSQEGKGEQYF. J is TRBJ2-7 and V is TRBV4-1, with no clear D. This CDR3 has 13 residues. The V gene's germline CDR1 is MGHRA and CDR2 YSYEKL. V lost 0 bases to trimming and J lost 6 bases, with 9 bases between them.

The V and J genes are TRBV7-6 and TRBJ2-7; tentative D call: TRBD1 (5 bases). From germline, CDR1 is SGHVS and CDR2 FNYEAQ. Trimming took off 6 bases at V and 5 bases at J, with 17 bases between the two ends. The CDR3 has 14 residues. The CDR3 region has the DNA TGTGCCAGCAGTCGATATCAGGGAATCAACGAGCAGTACTTC. Encoded protein: CASSRYQGINEQYF.

The rearrangement joins TRBV19 to TRBJ2-7; D gene unclear. CDR3 size: 14 residues. Trimming took off 1 base at V and 5 bases at J, with 12 bases between the two ends. From germline, CDR1 is LNHDA and CDR2 SQIVND (reference sequence). In DNA, the CDR3 is TGTGCCAGTAGTATAGTTCCTCGACCGGACGAGCAGTACTTC. Its protein is CASSIVPRPDEQYF.

This chain links TRBV6-1 with TRBJ2-7; possible D gene TRBD1, 5 bases. The CDR3 is 15 residues long. V was cut by 2 bases and J by 2 bases, with 13 bases left in between. The germline V gene encodes CDR1 MNHNS and CDR2 SASEGT. Written as DNA, the CDR3 is TGTGCCAGCAGTGAACCGGTCAGGGTTGCCTACGAGCAGTACTTC. The encoded protein is CASSEPVRVAYEQYF.

This clone occurred once. The gene calls are TRBV7-9 and TRBJ1-1, with no clear D. The CDR3 loop spans 16 amino acids. Per germline, CDR1 SEHNR and CDR2 FQNEAQ (reference sequence). The V and J ends lost 2 bases and 2 bases respectively, with 15 bases between them. The CDR3 nucleotides are TGTGCCAGCAGCTTAATCGGGGTTGGGGAAAACACTGAAGCTTTCTTT. Amino acids: CASSLIGVGENTEAFF.

The J gene is TRBJ2-1, the V gene TRBV4-1; TRBD1 matches at 7 bases. CDR1 and CDR2 from the germline V gene are MGHRA and YSYEKL. The V gene end was trimmed by 1 base and the J gene end by 6 bases; junction bases not matched to a gene: 3. The CDR3 is 14 residues long. CDR3 region: CASSQVPGGNEQFF. The DNA of the CDR3 is TGCGCCAGCAGCCAAGTTCCAGGGGGCAATGAGCAGTTCTTC.

This sequence joins TRBV10-3 and TRBJ2-7, with unresolved D. The length of the CDR3 is 16 residues. The germline V and J ends were trimmed by 0 bases and 0 bases, with 12 bases remaining between them. Germline V CDR1 and CDR2: ENHRY, SYGVKD. The CDR3 DNA reads TGTGCCATCAGTGAGTCGAATCAGGTATTCTCCTACGAGCAGTACTTC. Residues: CAISESNQVFSYEQYF.

V gene TRBV4-1 combines with J gene TRBJ1-3; D not resolved. Germline V lookup: CDR1 MGHRA, CDR2 YSYEKL. The CDR3 is 13 residues long. Trimming left V 2 bases short and J 6 bases short, with 8 bases between. The CDR3 nucleotides read TGCGCCAGCAGCCAACCTGATCAAAACACCATATATTTT. Residues: CASSQPDQNTIYF.

The chain links TRBV18 to TRBJ2-3, with D uncertain. The V end lost 3 bases, the J end lost 4 bases, and 11 bases lay between the germline ends. Germline values: CDR1 KGHSH, CDR2 LQKENI. There are 14 residues in the CDR3. CDR3 DNA sequence: TGTGCCAGCTCACCCTTACCTGGTCCAGATACGCAGTATTTT. Residues: CASSPLPGPDTQYF.

This chain joins TRBV30 and TRBJ2-7, with D possibly being TRBD2 (5 bases). Germline V lookup: CDR1 GTSNPN, CDR2 SVGIG (reference sequence). This CDR3 has 13 amino acids. The germline V and J ends were trimmed by 3 bases and 4 bases, with 13 bases remaining between them. CDR3 nucleotide sequence: TGTGCCTGGAGCTCGTCACGCGGGTACGAGCAGTACTTC. It specifies CAWSSSRGYEQYF. Full variable domain (rest looked up from reference TRBV30 and TRBJ2-7): SQTIHQWPATLVQPVGSPLSLECTVEGTSNPNLYWYRQAAGRGLQLLFYSVGIGQISSEVPQNLSASRPQDRQFILSSKKLLLSDSGFYLCAWSSSRGYEQYFGPGTRLTVT.

The chain carries TRBV4-2 and TRBJ1-6; no clear D gene. Germline V gene lookup returns CDR1 LGHNA and CDR2 YNFKEQ. There are 15 residues in the CDR3. V lost 0 bases, J lost 0 bases, and 3 bases lay in between. CDR3 DNA sequence: TGTGCCAGCAGCCAAGAAGACTCCTATAATTCACCCCTCCACTTT. It yields the protein CASSQEDSYNSPLHF.

The chain uses TRBV5-8 and TRBJ1-1; no reliable D call. CDR1 and CDR2 (germline): SGHTS, YDEGEE. The CDR3 is 15 residues long. The germline V and J ends were trimmed by 0 bases and 0 bases, with 9 bases remaining between them. For the CDR3, the DNA is TGTGCCAGCAGCTTGGGCCGGAACATGAACACTGAAGCTTTCTTT. It yields the protein CASSLGRNMNTEAFF.

A note on this clone: This same CDR3 is encoded by further DNA sequences in the sample. The genes are TRBV7-9 and TRBJ1-2, with D maybe TRBD1 (5 bases). Germline lookup yields CDR1 SEHNR and CDR2 FQNEAQ (reference sequence). Trimming cost V 1 base and J 4 bases, with 10 bases left between them. This CDR3 is built from 14 residues. CDR3 in DNA: TGTGCCAGCAGCTTAGTTGGGACGGCCTATGGCTACACCTTC. It codes for CASSLVGTAYGYTF.

This chain links TRBV4-3 with TRBJ2-7; 11 bases are a match to TRBD2. CDR1 and CDR2 (germline): LGHNA, YSLEER. After removal of 0 bases from V and 5 bases from J, the junction contained 12 bases not matched to a gene. This CDR3 region has 18 residues. This CDR3 is CASSQELAGAEIPHEQYF. The CDR3 DNA sequence: TGCGCCAGCAGCCAAGAACTAGCGGGAGCTGAAATTCCCCACGAGCAGTACTTC.

This chain uses TRBV10-3 with TRBJ2-5; the match to TRBD2 covers 7 bases. V lost 11 bases, J lost 3 bases, and 9 bases stayed unmatched. Germline V gene data show CDR1 as ENHRY and CDR2 as SYGVKD. CDR3 length: 13 amino acids. CDR3 DNA: TGTGCCTCCAGAGGGGCGGGGGAAGAGACCCAGTACTTC. This encodes CASRGAGEETQYF.

The rearrangement links TRBV5-6 to TRBJ2-7; D may be TRBD1 (5 bases). Trimming pared 2 bases from V and 2 bases from J, leaving 11 bases between. Per the germline V gene, CDR1 is SGHDT and CDR2 is YYEEEE. This CDR3 contains 14 residues. In DNA, the CDR3 is TGTGCCAGCAGCTTTCATCCAGGGACCTACGAGCAGTACTTC. Translated, it gives CASSFHPGTYEQYF. The entire variable domain, with the rest obtained from reference TRBV5-6 and TRBJ2-7, is as follows: DAGVTQSPTHLIKTRGQQVTLRCSPKSGHDTVSWYQQALGQGPQFIFQYYEEEERQRGNFPDRFSGHQFPNYSSELNVNALLLGDSALYLCASSFHPGTYEQYFGPGTRLTVT.

The chain is built from TRBV28 and TRBJ2-7; D not resolved. V was shortened by 5 bases and J by 0 bases, with 11 bases between the two germline ends. Germline CDR1 reads MDHEN; CDR2 reads SYDVKM. The CDR3 is 14 amino acids. CDR3 DNA: TGTGCCAGCAGTCTGGGCCCTGGCTCCTACGAGCAGTACTTC. Amino acids: CASSLGPGSYEQYF.

This sequence joins TRBV7-6 and TRBJ2-7, with 10 bases that match TRBD2. Trimming at V came to 5 bases and at J to 5 bases, leaving 15 bases not matched to a gene. The CDR3 loop spans 17 amino acids. The germline CDR1 and CDR2 sequences are SGHVS and FNYEAQ. The CDR3 DNA reads TGTGCCAGCAGCCCCTATGTGCTAGCGGGAGAGTCCCACGAGCAGTACTTC. Residues: CASSPYVLAGESHEQYF.

This chain links TRBV7-9 with TRBJ2-1; 9 positions match TRBD1. V lost 6 bases to trimming and J lost 9 bases; unmatched junction nucleotides: 9. This CDR3 is 14 amino acids long. CDR1 and CDR2 from the germline V gene are SEHNR and FQNEAQ (reference sequence). CDR3 in DNA: TGTGCCAGCAGATCGGACAGGGGATGGAGTGAGCAGTTCTTC. Protein product: CASRSDRGWSEQFF. The full variable domain, with the rest looked up from reference TRBV7-9 and TRBJ2-1, is DTGVSQNPRHKITKRGQNVTFRCDPISEHNRLYWYRQTLGQGPEFLTYFQNEAQLEKSRLLSDRFSAERPKGSFSTLEIQRTEQGDSAMYLCASRSDRGWSEQFFGPGTRLTVL.

The rearrangement joins TRBV7-9 to TRBJ1-1; D is undetermined. CDR1 SEHNR and CDR2 FQNEAQ come from the germline V gene (reference sequence). Trimming stripped 5 bases from V and 6 bases from J, with 13 bases between. CDR3 length: 13 residues. CDR3 residues: CASSPTPAPEAFF. The CDR3 DNA reads as TGTGCCAGCAGCCCCACCCCGGCTCCTGAAGCTTTCTTT.

This chain connects TRBV13 to TRBJ2-1, with D perhaps matching TRBD1 or TRBD2 (6 bases each). The CDR3 has 16 residues. Trimming took off 3 bases at V and 4 bases at J, with 16 bases between the two ends. CDR1 is PRHDT and CDR2 is FYEKMQ in the germline V gene (reference sequence). The CDR3 protein is CASSLGAGTLYNEQFF. Written as DNA, the CDR3 is TGTGCCAGCAGCTTGGGGGCCGGGACTCTTTACAATGAGCAGTTCTTC. The full variable domain, rest sourced from reference TRBV13 and TRBJ2-1, is AAGVIQSPRHLIKEKRETATLKCYPIPRHDTVYWYQQGPGQDPQFLISFYEKMQSDKGSIPDRFSAQQFSDYHSELNMSSLELGDSALYFCASSLGAGTLYNEQFFGPGTRLTVL.

The chain couples TRBV14 to TRBJ1-2; D is unclear. Germline CDR1 and CDR2: SGHDN and FVKESK. CDR3 length: 18 amino acids. V was pared by 4 bases and J by 6 bases, with 27 bases between. The CDR3 region has the DNA TGTGCCAGCAGCCCCCTGAAGGGCGAAGAGGGTTTACTCCATGGCTACACCTTC. This gives the protein CASSPLKGEEGLLHGYTF. Based on the CDR3 plus reference TRBV14 and TRBJ1-2, the full variable domain is EAGVTQFPSHSVIEKGQTVTLRCDPISGHDNLYWYRRVMGKEIKFLLHFVKESKQDESGMPNNRFLAERTGGTYSTLKVQPAELEDSGVYFCASSPLKGEEGLLHGYTFGSGTRLTVV.

The chain joins TRBV11-2 to TRBJ1-2, with TRBD1 matching over 7 bases. The CDR3 consists of 16 residues. J lost 5 bases, V lost 0 bases, and 9 bases had no gene match. Per the germline V gene, CDR1 is SGHAT and CDR2 is FQNNGV. CDR3 loop: CASSLDDAQGGYGYTF. As DNA, the CDR3 is TGTGCCAGCAGCTTAGATGATGCGCAGGGGGGGTATGGCTACACCTTC.